The text below deals with one T cell receptor (beta chain). The antigen is not known. Some clones are missing from TCRdb's copy, which holds only in-frame ones; the method was immunoSEQ multiplex PCR. The data contain 95,000 to 100,000 clones, roughly 87% of them seen just once; the ten biggest clones take up about a sixth. Collection occurred without any documented infections or immune events in donors. The data belong to a study of identifying expanded T cells in peripheral blood. Study observations and caveats: About 1.2 clones differed between technical replicates, versus about 15 and 19 over time.

J lost 6 bases, V lost 3 bases, and 20 bases had no gene match. The CDR3 covers 18 residues. CDR1 and CDR2 (germline): SGDLS, YYNGEE. Sequencing was performed on blood. The chain links TRBV9 to TRBJ1-2, with 7 nucleotides matching TRBD1. The origin of this receptor is a person between 18 and 75 years old in good health. DNA of the CDR3: TGTGCCAGCAGCGGGACTGGGACAGACACCATCGAAGGGAATGGCTACACCTTC. Residues: CASSGTGTDTIEGNGYTF.